The subject of this entry is one T cell receptor beta chain. This clonotype was observed many times. Its cognate antigen has yet to be identified. No much larger clone is present one base from it, and per-base qualities are unavailable. The germline V gene specifies SNHLY as CDR1 and FYNNEI as CDR2. The CDR3 goes from the cysteine to the phenylalanine over 15 residues. The retained sequence is limited to the CDR3, 45 bases, with the frame set at the first base. The germline ends are 11 bases apart after V is trimmed by 6 bases and J by 0 bases. This entry is derived from a study of T cells in Graves' hyperthyroidism and ophthalmopathy (dated by TCRdb to between 2017 and 2020). For the study in its entirety: Peripheral blood samples were taken at initial diagnosis, before any treatment was given. In addition, the study compared T-cell repertoires in thyroid tissue and in blood from six Graves' hyperthyroidism patients. To identify TCR V-J signatures that set the groups apart, the researchers used a discovery cohort of 100 patients, made up of around 42 with Graves' ophthalmopathy and some 56 with stable Graves' hyperthyroidism. The 100 discovery patients were randomly split 7:3 into training and test sets. After blood sampling, hyperthyroidism patients were treated with methimazole at a starting dose of 30 mg daily, and ophthalmopathy patients were treated with high-dose intravenous methylprednisolone. The paper describes TCR Vbeta CDR3 sequencing of 130 to 150 peripheral blood samples, made up of some 42 ophthalmopathy patients, over 70 hyperthyroidism patients and about 17 progressor patients. Prospective prediction of ophthalmopathy was tested in an independent validation cohort consisting of 18 hyperthyroidism patients and approximately 16 patients who later progressed to ophthalmopathy.

Ophthalmopathy patients had moderately to severely active disease, with a Clinical Activity Score of 3 or more, a NOSPECS grade of 4 or more, and a disease duration of less than 3 months. The study excluded patients with uncontrolled infections, other autoimmune diseases, pregnancy or lactation. Clinical symptoms, serum thyroxine and TRAb, thyroid ultrasound, and orbital computed tomography formed the basis for the diagnoses. PBMCs were isolated from about 10 ml of fresh peripheral blood by Ficoll-Paque density gradient centrifugation. Trizol reagent was used to extract total RNA, and RNA quality was then checked on an Agilent 2100 Bioanalyzer. What the study reported, not specific to this receptor: Most expanded thyroid clonotypes (frequency above 0.001) were also detected in blood, a finding suggesting that blood repertoires may reflect thyroid immune responses. Ophthalmopathy was separated from stable hyperthyroidism by a 13 V-J signature model, with about 86% sensitivity and around 81% specificity obtained in cross-validation and 80%/75% obtained in testing. In validation, the model predicted progression to ophthalmopathy with approximately 70% sensitivity and less than 80% specificity, a median of around six months before onset. No statistical method was used to set the sample size in advance, and investigators knew the group allocation.

The TCR beta CDR3 regions were amplified from RNA transcripts. The TCR CDR3 was subjected to a first round of RT-PCR using the HTBI primer set and the Qiagen OneStep RT-PCR kit. A second multiplex PCR round built the libraries, followed by size selection and purification. Paired-end sequencing of the libraries was performed with 100 bp reads on an Illumina HiSeq2000. The original pipeline was this. Raw data were processed with SOAPnuke, discarding reads with adapters, uncalled bases, mean Phred below 15, or no exact constant-primer or identifier match. High-quality paired reads were merged with COPE v1.2.5, and unique nucleotide sequences were defined as clonotypes. MiTCR v1.1 was used to align the clonotypes against IMGT TRBV, TRBD and TRBJ reference segments. Analysis was restricted to V-J combinations with a frequency above 0.0001, which covered approximately 99% of repertoires. The TCS score was defined as F50 (clonal expansion) divided by E x V (chaos), with BLOSUM62-based TCRdist calculated between CDR3 peptides within each V-J. Welch's t-statistics and random forest reduced 450 to 600 V-J features to 13, which were used in a naive Bayes classifier (R e1071). The public reads were reanalyzed by TCRdb: fastp trimming at Q25, MiXCR alignment, in-frame beta chains only. CDR3 protein duplicates are merged, each entry listing the most common genes and DNA. TCRdb's processing, not the authors', yielded these V and J calls. The sample table contains about 600,000 distinct CDR3 sequences; only one count was recorded for approximately 14% of them. Together, the top ten hold roughly 7.7% of the sample.

The chain employs TRBV2 and TRBJ2-2; possibly the D gene is TRBD2, per 6 matching bases. Sequencing input: blood. This TCR was recovered from a woman under 30 with Graves' ophthalmopathy. The CDR3 has the sequence CASRMGLPNTGELFF. The nucleotides read TGTGCCAGCAGAATGGGACTCCCGAACACCGGGGAGCTGTTTTTT.